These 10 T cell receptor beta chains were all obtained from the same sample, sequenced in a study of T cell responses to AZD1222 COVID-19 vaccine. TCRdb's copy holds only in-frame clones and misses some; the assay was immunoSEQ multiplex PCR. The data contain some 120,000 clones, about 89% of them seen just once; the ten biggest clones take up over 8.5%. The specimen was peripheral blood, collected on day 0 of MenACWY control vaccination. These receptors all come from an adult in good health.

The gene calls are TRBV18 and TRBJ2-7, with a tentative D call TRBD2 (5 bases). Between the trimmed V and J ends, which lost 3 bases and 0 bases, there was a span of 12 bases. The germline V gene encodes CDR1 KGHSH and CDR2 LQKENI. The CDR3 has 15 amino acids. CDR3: CASSPGVLGSYEQYF. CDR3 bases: TGTGCCAGCTCACCCGGGGTGCTAGGCTCCTACGAGCAGTACTTC.

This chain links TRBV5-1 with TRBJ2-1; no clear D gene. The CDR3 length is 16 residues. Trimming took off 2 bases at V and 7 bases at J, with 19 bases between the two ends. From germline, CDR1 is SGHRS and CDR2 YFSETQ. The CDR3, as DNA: TGCGCCAGCAGCTTTGAAATCAGGACCTCGCGGAATGAGCAGTTCTTC. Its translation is CASSFEIRTSRNEQFF.

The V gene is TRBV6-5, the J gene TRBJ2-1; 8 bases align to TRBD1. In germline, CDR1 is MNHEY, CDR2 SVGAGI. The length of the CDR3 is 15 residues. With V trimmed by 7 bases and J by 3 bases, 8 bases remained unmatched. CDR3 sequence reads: CASTNQGAVYNEQFF. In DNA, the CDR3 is TGTGCCAGCACCAACCAGGGGGCCGTCTACAATGAGCAGTTCTTC.

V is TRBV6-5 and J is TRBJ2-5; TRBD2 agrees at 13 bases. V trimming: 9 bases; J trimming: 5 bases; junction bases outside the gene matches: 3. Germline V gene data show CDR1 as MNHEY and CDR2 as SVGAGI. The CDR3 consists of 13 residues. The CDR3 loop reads CASRTSGSETQYF. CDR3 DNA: TGTGCCAGTCGGACTAGCGGGAGTGAGACCCAGTACTTC.

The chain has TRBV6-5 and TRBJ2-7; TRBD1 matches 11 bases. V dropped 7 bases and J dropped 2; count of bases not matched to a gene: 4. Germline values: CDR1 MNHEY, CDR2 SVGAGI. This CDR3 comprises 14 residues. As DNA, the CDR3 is TGTGCCAGCATCAAGGGACAGGGGGCCTACGAGCAGTACTTC. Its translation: CASIKGQGAYEQYF.

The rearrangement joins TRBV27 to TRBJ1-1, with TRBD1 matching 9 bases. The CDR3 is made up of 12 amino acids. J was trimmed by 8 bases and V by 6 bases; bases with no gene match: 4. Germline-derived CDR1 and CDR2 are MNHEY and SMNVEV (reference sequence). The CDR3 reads CASRLTGGEAFF. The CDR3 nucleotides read TGTGCCAGCAGGTTGACAGGGGGAGAAGCTTTCTTT.

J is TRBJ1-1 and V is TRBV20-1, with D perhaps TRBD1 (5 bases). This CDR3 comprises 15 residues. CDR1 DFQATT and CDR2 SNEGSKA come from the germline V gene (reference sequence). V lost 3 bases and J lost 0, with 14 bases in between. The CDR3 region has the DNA TGCAGTGCTAGTAACCAGGGTTTAATGAACACTGAAGCTTTCTTT. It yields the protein CSASNQGLMNTEAFF.

CDR3 DNA: TGTGCCAGCAGCTCATATAGCGGTACCTACGAGCAGTACTTC. Translation gives CASSSYSGTYEQYF. The chain employs TRBV6-5 and TRBJ2-7; D might be TRBD2 (6 bases). Germline values: CDR1 MNHEY, CDR2 SVGAGI. The CDR3 consists of 14 residues. Trimming cost V 6 bases and J 2 bases, with 14 bases left between them.

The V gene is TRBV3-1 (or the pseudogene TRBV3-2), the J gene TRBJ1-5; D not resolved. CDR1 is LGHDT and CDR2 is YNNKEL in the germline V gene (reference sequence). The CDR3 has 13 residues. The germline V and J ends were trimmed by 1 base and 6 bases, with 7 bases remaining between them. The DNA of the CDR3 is TGTGCCAGCAGCCAAGGGCTGGGTCAGCCCCAGCATTTT. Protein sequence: CASSQGLGQPQHF.

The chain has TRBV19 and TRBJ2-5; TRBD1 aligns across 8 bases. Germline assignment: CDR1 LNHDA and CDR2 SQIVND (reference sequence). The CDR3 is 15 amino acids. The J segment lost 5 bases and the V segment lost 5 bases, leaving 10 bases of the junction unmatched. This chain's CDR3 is CASSALTGGGETQYF. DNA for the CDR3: TGTGCCAGTAGTGCCCTAACAGGGGGTGGTGAGACCCAGTACTTC. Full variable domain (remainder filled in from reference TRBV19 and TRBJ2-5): DGGITQSPKYLFRKEGQNVTLSCEQNLNHDAMYWYRQDPGQGLRLIYYSQIVNDFQKGDIAEGYSVSREKKESFPLTVTSAQKNPTAFYLCASSALTGGGETQYFGPGTRLLVL.